This T cell receptor (beta chain) appears in the sequencing data of a study of Tregs in tolerant kidney transplant recipients. Trimming removed 6 bases at V and 6 bases at J, with 9 bases between. This CDR3 region has 11 residues. Germline CDR1 reads MNHNS; CDR2 reads SASEGT. TCRdb's copy holds only in-frame clones and misses some; the assay was immunoSEQ multiplex PCR. The sample shows about 87,000 clones, over 85% of them seen only once. The genes are TRBV6-1 and TRBJ2-7, with D uncertain. This clonotype was obtained from a human donor who received a combined kidney and bone marrow transplant. Sequenced here: CD4+ T cells from blood, sampled before the transplant. The CDR3 is CASSPGGEQYF. DNA of the CDR3: TGTGCCAGCAGCCCGGGTGGCGAGCAGTACTTC.